This T cell receptor (beta chain) was profiled in a study of blood T cell repertoires in COVID-19 (dated by TCRdb to the early 2020s). Looking at the study overall: Samples from collaborators originated in the United States, Italy and Spain and spanned both the acute and convalescent phases of COVID-19. The material from the prospective study consisted of cDNA or gDNA derived from T cells, B-cell-depleted T cells, or PBMCs. The dataset comprised deeply sampled blood TCRbeta repertoires from subjects exposed to, actively infected with, or recovered from COVID-19. The repertoires were made available in a free public database intended to serve as a resource for research on the immune response to SARS-CoV-2. Samples came from the ongoing ImmuneRACE study (first 160 participants) plus 1,254 subjects from 6 global collaborators. Sample metadata almost always included a de-identified subject ID, COVID-19 status, age in years and sex. Where available, HLA class I and class II types were obtained from metadata supplied by the sample provider rather than from assay-based typing. Study-wide findings and limitations: The quantity of clinical and demographic metadata differed by source and by participant and was supplied without curation.

A second Seattle source provided samples from volunteer blood donors who had recovered from COVID-19. Collaborating institutions collected whole blood in K2EDTA tubes following their own protocols. For TCRbeta analysis, collaborator samples were shipped as frozen whole blood, as isolated PBMCs, or as DNA extracted from either sample type. TCRbeta CDR3 regions were amplified from genomic DNA by means of the immunoSEQ Assay, a bias-controlled multiplex PCR. The paper's processing steps were these. Within the assay, amplification of reference gene primers was used to estimate how many nucleated cells each sample contained. To quantify the absolute abundance of each unique TCRbeta CDR3 rearrangement, sequence reads were collapsed and filtered. For each sample, productive Simpson clonality was calculated as the square root of Simpson's diversity index across productive rearrangements. This immuneACCESS table, as held by TCRdb, lists in-frame sequences with V and J called but not all clones. Of the missing ones, under half trace to an unresolved V gene in checked studies; the others have no known cause. V and J calls and clone size come straight from that table; D and trimming were deduced from the DNA. Within this sample are under 300,000 clones, with about 85% of them counted one time only. The top ten clones comprise 6% to 9% of the sample.

A word on this clone: This clone's antigen is unknown. No base-level quality is on record; no much larger clone is a single base apart. The same CDR3 arises from other DNA sequences in this sample as well.

Spanning cysteine to phenylalanine, the CDR3 consists of 13 amino acids. This entry keeps only the CDR3 DNA: 39 bases, framed from base 1. CDR1 and CDR2 (SNHLY, FYNNEI) derive from the germline V gene. V sheds 6 bases and J sheds 3 bases, leaving 11 bases between their ends. Sequencing used peripheral blood. This receptor was taken from a man aged 60 to 69 who had recovered from COVID-19. Recombination joined TRBV2 with TRBJ1-2, with the D gene not confidently named. The encoded CDR3 is CASSAGSDYGYTF. The sequenced DNA is TGTGCCAGCAGCGCCGGGAGCGACTATGGCTACACCTTC.